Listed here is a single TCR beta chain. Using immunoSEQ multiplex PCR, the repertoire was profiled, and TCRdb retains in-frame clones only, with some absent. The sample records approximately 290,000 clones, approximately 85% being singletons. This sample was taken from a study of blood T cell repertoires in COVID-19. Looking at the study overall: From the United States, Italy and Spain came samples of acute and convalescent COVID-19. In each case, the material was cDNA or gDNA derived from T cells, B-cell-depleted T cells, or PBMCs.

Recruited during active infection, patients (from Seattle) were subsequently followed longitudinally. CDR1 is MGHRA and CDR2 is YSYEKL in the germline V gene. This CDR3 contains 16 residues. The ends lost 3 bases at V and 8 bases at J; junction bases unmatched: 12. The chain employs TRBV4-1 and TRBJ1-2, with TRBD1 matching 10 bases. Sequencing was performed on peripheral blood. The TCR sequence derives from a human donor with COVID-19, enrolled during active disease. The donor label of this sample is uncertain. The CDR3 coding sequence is TGCGCCAGCAGCCATCCCGCAAAAGACAGGGGGCGAGGCTACACCTTC. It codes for CASSHPAKDRGRGYTF.